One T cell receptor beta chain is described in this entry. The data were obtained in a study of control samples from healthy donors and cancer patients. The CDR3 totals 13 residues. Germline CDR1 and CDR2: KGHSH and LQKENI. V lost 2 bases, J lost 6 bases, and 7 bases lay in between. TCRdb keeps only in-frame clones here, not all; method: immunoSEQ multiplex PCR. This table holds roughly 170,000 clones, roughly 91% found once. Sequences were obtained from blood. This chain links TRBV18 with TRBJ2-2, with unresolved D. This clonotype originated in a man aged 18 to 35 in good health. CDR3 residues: CASSPDLPGELFF. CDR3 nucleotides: TGTGCCAGCTCACCAGATCTTCCCGGGGAGCTGTTTTTT.